Listed here is a single T cell receptor (beta chain). Its target is not known. This entry comes from a study of T cell responses to AZD1222 COVID-19 vaccine. Unmatched junction bases numbered 15, after V lost 4 bases and J lost 4 bases. The CDR3 extends over 20 amino acids. Germline V gene sequence: CDR1 KGHDR, CDR2 SFDVKD. Regarding the study as a whole: With two AZD1222 doses given, Spike-specific TCR breadth and depth both rose. Vaccine-related CD4 TCRs covered spike, predominating at 160-218 and 743-854. Reportedly, close to half of spike-specific TCRs are directed against unmutated variant regions.

The assay was immunoSEQ multiplex PCR, and TCRdb's table has in-frame clones only and misses some. The sample carries just under 150,000 clones, roughly 84% recorded once. The sequence came from an adult who received the AZD1222 COVID-19 vaccine. This chain uses TRBV24-1 with TRBJ2-3; 14 bases map to TRBD2. The source was peripheral blood, collected 28 days after the second AZD1222 dose. This CDR3 reads CATSDQSRTSGGRNPDTQYF. DNA for the CDR3: TGTGCCACCAGTGACCAAAGTCGGACTAGCGGGGGGAGAAATCCAGATACGCAGTATTTT.